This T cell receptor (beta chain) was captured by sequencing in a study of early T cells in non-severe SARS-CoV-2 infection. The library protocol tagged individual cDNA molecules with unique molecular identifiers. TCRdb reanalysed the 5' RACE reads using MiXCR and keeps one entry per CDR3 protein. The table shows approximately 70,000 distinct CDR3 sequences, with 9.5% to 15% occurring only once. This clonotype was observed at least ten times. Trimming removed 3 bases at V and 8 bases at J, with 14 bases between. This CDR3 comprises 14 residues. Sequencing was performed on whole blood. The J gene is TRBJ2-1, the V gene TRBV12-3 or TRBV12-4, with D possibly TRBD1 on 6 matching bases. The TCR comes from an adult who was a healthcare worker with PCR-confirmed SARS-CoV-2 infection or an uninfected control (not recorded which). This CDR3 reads CASSLRGNRDEQFF. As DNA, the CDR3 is TGTGCCAGCAGTTTGAGGGGGAATCGGGATGAGCAGTTCTTC.